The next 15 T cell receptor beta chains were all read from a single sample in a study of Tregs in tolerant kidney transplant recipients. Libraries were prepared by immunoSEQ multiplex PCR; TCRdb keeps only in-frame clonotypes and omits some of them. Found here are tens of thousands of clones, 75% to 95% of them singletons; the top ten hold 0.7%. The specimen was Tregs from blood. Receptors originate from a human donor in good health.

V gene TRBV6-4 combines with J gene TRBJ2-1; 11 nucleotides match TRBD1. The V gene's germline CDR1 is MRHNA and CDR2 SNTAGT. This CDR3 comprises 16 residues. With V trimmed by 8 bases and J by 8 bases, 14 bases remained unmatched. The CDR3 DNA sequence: TGTGCCAGCCTGCCACAACACGGGACAGGGGGATATGAGCAGTTCTTC. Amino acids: CASLPQHGTGGYEQFF.

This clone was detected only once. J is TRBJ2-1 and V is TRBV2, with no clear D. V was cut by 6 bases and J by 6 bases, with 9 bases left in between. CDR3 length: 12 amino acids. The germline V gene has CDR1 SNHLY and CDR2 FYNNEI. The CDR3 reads CASRTDGNEQFF. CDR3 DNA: TGTGCCAGCAGGACGGACGGCAATGAGCAGTTCTTC.

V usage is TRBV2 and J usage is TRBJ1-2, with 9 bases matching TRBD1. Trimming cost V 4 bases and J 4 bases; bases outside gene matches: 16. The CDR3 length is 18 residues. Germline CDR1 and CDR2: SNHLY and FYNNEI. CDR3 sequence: CASSAPEGTGRRGYGYTF. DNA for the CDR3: TGTGCCAGCAGTGCCCCCGAGGGGACAGGGCGACGGGGCTATGGCTACACCTTC.

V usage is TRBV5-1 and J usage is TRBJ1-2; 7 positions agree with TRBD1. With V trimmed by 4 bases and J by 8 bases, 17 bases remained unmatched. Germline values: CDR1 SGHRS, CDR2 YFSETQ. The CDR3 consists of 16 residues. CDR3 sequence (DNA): TGCGCCAGCAGCCCAGCTTTGGGACAGAACAGCGGGGGCTACACCTTC. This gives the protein CASSPALGQNSGGYTF.

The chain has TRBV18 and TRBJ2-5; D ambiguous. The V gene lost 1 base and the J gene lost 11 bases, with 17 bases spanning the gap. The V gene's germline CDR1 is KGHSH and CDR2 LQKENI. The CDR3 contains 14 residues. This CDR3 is CASSPRPDTEEQYF. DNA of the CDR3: TGTGCCAGCTCACCACGTCCCGATACCGAGGAGCAGTACTTC. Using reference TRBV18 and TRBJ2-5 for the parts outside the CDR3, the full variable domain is NAGVMQNPRHLVRRRGQEARLRCSPMKGHSHVYWYRQLPEEGLKFMVYLQKENIIDESGMPKERFSAEFPKEGPSILRIQQVVRGDSAAYFCASSPRPDTEEQYFGPGTRLLVL.

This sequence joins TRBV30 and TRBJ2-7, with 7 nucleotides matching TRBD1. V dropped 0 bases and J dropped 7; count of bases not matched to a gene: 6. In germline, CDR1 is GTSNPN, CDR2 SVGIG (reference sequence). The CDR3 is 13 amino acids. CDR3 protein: CAWSVKGAGEQYF. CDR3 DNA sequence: TGTGCCTGGAGTGTAAAGGGGGCAGGGGAGCAGTACTTC.

CDR3 residues: CASSYSPGQYSPLHF. CDR3 bases: TGTGCCAGCAGTTACTCCCCGGGACAGTATTCACCCCTCCACTTT. This chain links TRBV6-5 with TRBJ1-6, with 7 bases matching TRBD1. Germline-derived CDR1 and CDR2 are MNHEY and SVGAGI. The CDR3 totals 15 residues. V dropped 0 bases and J dropped 8; count of bases not matched to a gene: 4.

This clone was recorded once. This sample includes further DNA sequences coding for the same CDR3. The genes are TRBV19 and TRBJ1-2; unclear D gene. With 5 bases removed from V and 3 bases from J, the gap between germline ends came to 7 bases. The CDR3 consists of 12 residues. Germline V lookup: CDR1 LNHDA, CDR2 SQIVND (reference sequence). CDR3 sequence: CASSPRDYGYTF. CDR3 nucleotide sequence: TGTGCCAGTAGTCCTCGGGACTATGGCTACACCTTC.

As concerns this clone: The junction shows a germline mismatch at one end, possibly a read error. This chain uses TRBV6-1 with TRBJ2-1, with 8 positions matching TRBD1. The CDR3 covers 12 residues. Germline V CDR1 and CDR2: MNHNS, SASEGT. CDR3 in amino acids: CASSHRDRYSVF. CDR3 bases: TGTGCCAGCAGTCACCGGGACAGGTACTCGGTCTTC.

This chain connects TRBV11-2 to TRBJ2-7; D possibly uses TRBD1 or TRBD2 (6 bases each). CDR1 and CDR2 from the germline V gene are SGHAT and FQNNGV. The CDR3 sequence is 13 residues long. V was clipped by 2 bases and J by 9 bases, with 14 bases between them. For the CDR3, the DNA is TGTGCCAGCAGCTTACGGAGGGGGGCGGGGCAGTACTTC. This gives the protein CASSLRRGAGQYF.

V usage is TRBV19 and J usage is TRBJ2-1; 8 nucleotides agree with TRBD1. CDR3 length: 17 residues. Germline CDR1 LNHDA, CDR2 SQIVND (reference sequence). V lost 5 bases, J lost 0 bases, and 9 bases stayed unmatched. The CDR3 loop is CASSAGPGQGSYNEQFF. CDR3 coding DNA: TGTGCCAGTAGTGCCGGCCCAGGACAGGGCTCCTACAATGAGCAGTTCTTC.

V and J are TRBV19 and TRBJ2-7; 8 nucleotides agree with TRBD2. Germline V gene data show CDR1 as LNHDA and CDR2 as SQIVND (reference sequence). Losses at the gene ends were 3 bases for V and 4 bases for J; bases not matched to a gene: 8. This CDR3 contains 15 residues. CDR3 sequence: CASSIQGLAGYEQYF. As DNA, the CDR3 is TGTGCCAGTAGTATCCAAGGGCTAGCGGGTTACGAGCAGTACTTC.

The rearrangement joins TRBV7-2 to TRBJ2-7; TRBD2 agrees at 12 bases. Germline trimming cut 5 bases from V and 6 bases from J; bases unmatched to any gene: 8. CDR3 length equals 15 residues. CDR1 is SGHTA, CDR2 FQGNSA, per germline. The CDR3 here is CASSPRLAGVLEQYF. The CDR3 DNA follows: TGTGCCAGCAGCCCGAGACTAGCGGGAGTTCTCGAGCAGTACTTC.

The CDR3 region has the DNA TGTGCCAGCAGTTTATCGATAAGGTTCTACGAGCAGTACTTC. Its translation: CASSLSIRFYEQYF. The rearrangement links TRBV28 to TRBJ2-7; D is uncertain. Trimming left V 1 base short and J 3 bases short, with 10 bases between. CDR1 is MDHEN and CDR2 is SYDVKM in the germline V gene. CDR3 length: 14 amino acids.

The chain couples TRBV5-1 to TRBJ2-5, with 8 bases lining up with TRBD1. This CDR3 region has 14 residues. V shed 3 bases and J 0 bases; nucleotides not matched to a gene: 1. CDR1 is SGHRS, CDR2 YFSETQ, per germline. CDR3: CASSWTGYQETQYF. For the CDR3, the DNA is TGCGCCAGCAGCTGGACAGGGTACCAAGAGACCCAGTACTTC.